A single sample gave rise to the 32 T cell receptor beta chains below, sequenced in a study of blood T cell repertoires in COVID-19. Data came from immunoSEQ multiplex PCR; TCRdb stores just in-frame clones and leaves some out. The top ten clones hold 3.4% of a sample with under 250,000 clones, around 84% of them seen once. The sample was peripheral blood. These receptors were obtained from a woman aged 18-29 years with acute or convalescent COVID-19.

The J gene is TRBJ1-2, the V gene TRBV7-2; 11 bases fit TRBD1. V was clipped by 2 bases and J by 10 bases; unmatched bases: 6. Germline CDR1 and CDR2: SGHTA and FQGNSA. This CDR3 comprises 14 residues. The CDR3 DNA follows: TGTGCCAGCAGCTTAACCGGGACAGGGGGAGACTACACCTTC. Translating it yields CASSLTGTGGDYTF.

This clone was seen a few times. This chain joins TRBV27 and TRBJ1-2; tentatively, D is TRBD1 (5 bases). Germline CDR1 and CDR2: MNHEY and SMNVEV (reference sequence). CDR3 length: 13 amino acids. Deletions cut 2 bases from V and 8 bases from J, with 12 bases between. CDR3 region: CASSLDRNDGYTF. The CDR3 DNA is TGTGCCAGCAGTTTAGACAGAAACGACGGCTACACCTTC.

There are a few counts of this clone. The gene calls are TRBV7-9 and TRBJ2-3; D is possibly TRBD2 (5 bases). Germline V gene lookup returns CDR1 SEHNR and CDR2 FQNEAQ (reference sequence). The V gene lost 3 bases and the J gene lost 0 bases, with 10 bases spanning the gap. This CDR3 has 15 amino acids. This CDR3 is CASSFAGSSTDTQYF. CDR3 sequence (DNA): TGTGCCAGCAGCTTCGCGGGTTCTAGCACAGATACGCAGTATTTT.

This clone turned up a few times. This chain links TRBV28 with TRBJ1-5, with D tentatively TRBD1 (5 bases). The CDR3 runs to 14 residues. Trimming took 2 bases from V and 7 from J, leaving 12 bases between them. Germline V lookup: CDR1 MDHEN, CDR2 SYDVKM. CDR3 residues: CASSLGLRGQPQHF. The CDR3 DNA reads as TGTGCCAGCAGTTTAGGGCTTCGGGGGCAGCCCCAGCATTTT.

This clone was seen a few times. The rearrangement joins TRBV19 to TRBJ1-5; no reliable D call. The germline V gene encodes CDR1 LNHDA and CDR2 SQIVND (reference sequence). This CDR3 is 15 amino acids long. Deletions cut 1 base from V and 3 bases from J, with 10 bases between. In nucleotides, the CDR3 is TGTGCCAGTAGTATAGTCGGCAGGCTCAATCAGCCCCAGCATTTT. Its translation: CASSIVGRLNQPQHF. The variable domain in full, completed from reference TRBV19 and TRBJ1-5, reads DGGITQSPKYLFRKEGQNVTLSCEQNLNHDAMYWYRQDPGQGLRLIYYSQIVNDFQKGDIAEGYSVSREKKESFPLTVTSAQKNPTAFYLCASSIVGRLNQPQHFGDGTRLSIL.

The table lists this clone with many counts. This chain uses TRBV5-1 with TRBJ2-5; 9 bases align to TRBD2. The CDR3 length is 15 residues. Germline lookup yields CDR1 SGHRS and CDR2 YFSETQ. V shed 4 bases and J 4 bases; nucleotides not matched to a gene: 8. CDR3 sequence (DNA): TGCGCCAGCAGCGGGAACCTACTAGCGGGAGAGACCCAGTACTTC. It specifies CASSGNLLAGETQYF.

The chain links TRBV4-3 to TRBJ1-1; D ambiguous. Germline V CDR1 and CDR2: LGHNA, YSLEER. Trimming took 0 bases from V and 9 from J, leaving 8 bases between them. The CDR3 is made up of 12 amino acids. CDR3 amino acids: CASSQDSRKAFF. DNA for the CDR3: TGCGCCAGCAGCCAAGATTCGAGAAAAGCTTTCTTT.

The chain couples TRBV12-3 or TRBV12-4 to TRBJ1-1; D gene ambiguous. V was clipped by 7 bases and J by 1 base, with 10 bases between them. This CDR3 region has 13 residues. The CDR3: CASTGEWNTEAFF. The CDR3 DNA follows: TGTGCCAGCACTGGAGAATGGAACACTGAAGCTTTCTTT.

The V and J genes are TRBV4-1 and TRBJ1-1; possibly TRBD1 for D (5 bases). Trimming stripped 4 bases from V and 5 bases from J, with 23 bases between. From germline, CDR1 is MGHRA and CDR2 YSYEKL. CDR3 size: 17 residues. The CDR3 loop is CASSRETGLAALTEAFF. The CDR3 nucleotides are TGCGCCAGCAGCCGTGAAACAGGTCTCGCCGCCCTTACTGAAGCTTTCTTT.

The chain has TRBV5-1 and TRBJ2-5; 7 bases are a match to TRBD1. The CDR3 is 18 residues long. J lost 2 bases, V lost 1 base, and 14 bases had no gene match. Germline V gives CDR1 SGHRS, CDR2 YFSETQ. The CDR3 reads CASSLFHTTGVNQETQYF. The CDR3, as DNA: TGCGCCAGCAGCTTGTTCCATACAACAGGGGTCAATCAAGAGACCCAGTACTTC.

V and J are TRBV30 and TRBJ2-1; 7 bases align to TRBD2. The ends lost 2 bases at V and 0 bases at J; junction bases unmatched: 4. The CDR3 sequence is 15 residues long. Germline V gives CDR1 GTSNPN, CDR2 SVGIG (reference sequence). The CDR3 region is CAWSTRGSSYNEQFF. The CDR3 DNA reads TGTGCCTGGAGTACGCGGGGGAGCTCCTACAATGAGCAGTTCTTC. Together with reference TRBV30 and TRBJ2-1, the CDR3 gives the full variable domain: SQTIHQWPATLVQPVGSPLSLECTVEGTSNPNLYWYRQAAGRGLQLLFYSVGIGQISSEVPQNLSASRPQDRQFILSSKKLLLSDSGFYLCAWSTRGSSYNEQFFGPGTRLTVL.

The rearrangement links TRBV28 to TRBJ1-2; tentatively, D is TRBD1 (6 bases). The germline gives CDR1 MDHEN, CDR2 SYDVKM. CDR3 length: 14 residues. V shed 0 bases and J shed 4 bases, with 9 bases lying between them. The CDR3 coding sequence is TGTGCCAGCAGTTTATGGGGGGCGCTCTATGGCTACACCTTC. Translation gives CASSLWGALYGYTF.

The chain links TRBV19 to TRBJ1-1; 11 bases are shared with TRBD1. J gave up 0 bases and V 5 bases, and 8 bases lay outside the gene matches. Germline V gene data show CDR1 as LNHDA and CDR2 as SQIVND (reference sequence). This CDR3 has 17 amino acids. CDR3 loop: CASSLGQGAAMNTEAFF. CDR3 coding DNA: TGTGCCAGTAGTCTTGGACAGGGGGCGGCGATGAACACTGAAGCTTTCTTT.

The chain links TRBV19 to TRBJ1-1; maybe TRBD1 (6 bases). Trimming took 3 bases from V and 3 from J, leaving 14 bases between them. Germline-derived CDR1 and CDR2 are LNHDA and SQIVND (reference sequence). The CDR3 runs to 15 residues. CDR3: CASSINGGAHTEAFF. CDR3 bases: TGTGCCAGTAGTATCAACGGGGGGGCCCACACTGAAGCTTTCTTT.

The genes are TRBV7-2 and TRBJ2-5, with 8 bases aligning to TRBD1. The CDR3 is 14 residues long. CDR1 is SGHTA and CDR2 is FQGNSA in the germline V gene. Trimming cost V 6 bases and J 5 bases; bases outside gene matches: 8. The CDR3 coding sequence is TGTGCCAGCAGAAAACGGACAGGGTGGGAGACCCAGTACTTC. This encodes CASRKRTGWETQYF.

V and J are TRBV18 and TRBJ1-1, with D unresolved. V was shortened by 4 bases and J by 3 bases, with 12 bases between the two germline ends. The CDR3 loop spans 14 amino acids. Germline V gives CDR1 KGHSH, CDR2 LQKENI. CDR3 coding DNA: TGTGCCAGCTCACAAAGCCTCGGGGACACTGAAGCTTTCTTT. Translating it yields CASSQSLGDTEAFF.

Regarding this clone: The same CDR3 also results from other DNA sequences found in this sample. V is TRBV6-5 and J is TRBJ1-3; the D is unclear. CDR3 size: 12 residues. V lost 7 bases to trimming and J lost 0 bases, with 4 bases between them. Per the germline V gene, CDR1 is MNHEY and CDR2 is SVGAGI. In DNA form, the CDR3 reads TGTGCCAGCATATCCTCTGGAAACACCATATATTTT. Amino acids: CASISSGNTIYF.

V is TRBV7-2 and J is TRBJ2-1; weak D call: TRBD2 (6 bases). V shed 5 bases and J shed 0 bases, with 17 bases lying between them. Per germline, CDR1 SGHTA and CDR2 FQGNSA. This CDR3 is built from 17 residues. CDR3 amino acids: CASSPFLGGSSYNEQFF. The CDR3 DNA reads as TGTGCCAGCAGCCCGTTTCTAGGAGGGTCCTCCTACAATGAGCAGTTCTTC.

CDR3 loop: CSVHIQGNQETQYF. The CDR3 bases are TGCAGCGTCCACATACAGGGTAACCAAGAGACCCAGTACTTC. The chain joins TRBV29-1 to TRBJ2-5; weak D call: TRBD1 (6 bases). V was shortened by 6 bases and J by 0 bases, with 14 bases between the two germline ends. The CDR3 covers 14 residues. CDR1 SQVTM and CDR2 ANQGSEA come from the germline V gene.

The V call is TRBV30, the J call TRBJ1-2; D remains ambiguous. The CDR3 consists of 13 residues. Germline V lookup: CDR1 GTSNPN, CDR2 SVGIG (reference sequence). V lost 5 bases to trimming and J lost 7 bases, with 17 bases between them. This CDR3 is CAWGKIEGAGYTF. Here the CDR3 DNA reads TGTGCCTGGGGGAAGATCGAGGGTGCTGGCTACACCTTC.

The rearrangement uses TRBV2 and TRBJ1-1; possible D gene TRBD1, 5 bases. Germline lookup yields CDR1 SNHLY and CDR2 FYNNEI. With 3 bases removed from V and 10 bases from J, the gap between germline ends came to 12 bases. This CDR3 is 12 amino acids long. In DNA form, the CDR3 reads TGTGCCAGCAGTGATAATGGGGGGTCAGCTTTCTTT. It translates to CASSDNGGSAFF.

CDR3 sequence reads: CASSFSGTREETQYF. The CDR3 coding sequence is TGCGCCAGCAGCTTTAGCGGGACAAGGGAAGAGACCCAGTACTTC. The V gene is TRBV5-1, the J gene TRBJ2-5; 8 bases line up with TRBD2. The trim removed 2 bases at V and 3 bases at J, leaving 6 bases unmatched. The CDR3 covers 15 residues. Germline CDR1 is SGHRS and CDR2 is YFSETQ.

V is TRBV2 and J is TRBJ2-5, with 7 positions matching TRBD1. J was trimmed by 2 bases and V by 4 bases; bases with no gene match: 4. Germline V gene data show CDR1 as SNHLY and CDR2 as FYNNEI. This CDR3 has 14 residues. As DNA, the CDR3 is TGTGCCAGCAGTGGACAGGGCCGACAAGAGACCCAGTACTTC. Its translation: CASSGQGRQETQYF.

This clone has only one observation. The chain employs TRBV7-8 and TRBJ1-1; D may be TRBD1 (5 bases). CDR3 length: 14 residues. Trimming shortened V by 2 bases and J by 1 base, and 8 bases separated the two germline ends. Germline CDR1 SGHVS, CDR2 FQNEAQ. The CDR3 region is CASSLQGSNTEAFF. The CDR3 DNA reads as TGTGCCAGCAGCTTACAGGGCTCGAACACTGAAGCTTTCTTT.

This sequence joins TRBV3-1 (or the pseudogene TRBV3-2) and TRBJ2-1; weak D call: TRBD2 (5 bases). V was trimmed by 4 bases and J by 4 bases, leaving 8 bases between them. There are 13 residues in the CDR3. In germline, CDR1 is LGHDT, CDR2 YNNKEL (reference sequence). The DNA for the CDR3 is TGTGCCAGCAGCCGAGGACTTTACAATGAGCAGTTCTTC. It encodes CASSRGLYNEQFF.

CDR3 sequence reads: CASSQGSGISEQFF. CDR3 coding DNA: TGTGCCAGCTCACAGGGGTCGGGTATTAGTGAGCAGTTCTTC. The chain recombines TRBV2 with TRBJ2-1; 7 nucleotides match TRBD1. Germline trimming cut 8 bases from V and 9 bases from J; bases unmatched to any gene: 13. CDR3 length: 14 amino acids. CDR1 is SNHLY and CDR2 is FYNNEI in the germline V gene. The variable domain in full, with the rest retrieved from reference TRBV2 and TRBJ2-1, is EPEVTQTPSHQVTQMGQEVILRCVPISNHLYFYWYRQILGQKVEFLVSFYNNEISEKSEIFDDQFSVERPDGSNFTLKIRSTKLEDSAMYFCASSQGSGISEQFFGPGTRLTVL.

CDR3 sequence: CASSPGTIYNEQFF. CDR3 in DNA: TGCGCCAGCAGCCCCGGGACTATCTACAATGAGCAGTTCTTC. This chain connects TRBV4-3 to TRBJ2-1; 7 bases agree with TRBD2. CDR3 length equals 14 residues. The V and J ends lost 4 bases and 3 bases, in that order; junction bases with no gene match: 3. The germline V gene encodes CDR1 LGHNA and CDR2 YSLEER.

This clone was detected a few times. The chain uses TRBV28 and TRBJ1-1; the D gene is possibly TRBD1 (5 bases). Deletions cut 3 bases from V and 0 bases from J, with 8 bases between. The CDR3 is made up of 14 amino acids. Germline loops: CDR1 MDHEN, CDR2 SYDVKM. The CDR3 DNA sequence: TGTGCCAGCAGTTTTGGGGGGATGAACACTGAAGCTTTCTTT. Its protein product is CASSFGGMNTEAFF.

The rearrangement uses TRBV28 and TRBJ1-1; D is uncertain. V lost 5 bases and J lost 0, with 7 bases in between. Germline V gene sequence: CDR1 MDHEN, CDR2 SYDVKM. The CDR3 contains 13 residues. The chain's CDR3 is CASSLNMNTEAFF. DNA for the CDR3: TGTGCCAGCAGTCTAAATATGAACACTGAAGCTTTCTTT.

The V gene is TRBV3-1 (or the pseudogene TRBV3-2), the J gene TRBJ2-1, with TRBD1 as a possible D gene (5 bases). The CDR3 length is 14 residues. CDR1 and CDR2 from the germline V gene are LGHDT and YNNKEL (reference sequence). The V end was cut by 1 base, the J end by 3 bases, with 7 bases between. CDR3 sequence (DNA): TGTGCCAGCAGCCAAGCAGACAGCTACAATGAGCAGTTCTTC. It is translated as CASSQADSYNEQFF.

The gene calls are TRBV7-2 and TRBJ2-1, with D unclear. Germline CDR1 SGHTA, CDR2 FQGNSA. Trimming shortened V by 4 bases and J by 0 bases, and 10 bases separated the two germline ends. CDR3 length: 15 residues. CDR3 coding DNA: TGTGCCAGCAGCTCTTTTCATAGCTCCTACAATGAGCAGTTCTTC. This encodes CASSSFHSSYNEQFF.

The chain couples TRBV4-3 to TRBJ1-2, with D maybe TRBD1 (6 bases). This CDR3 comprises 17 residues. Trimming removed 1 base from V and 8 bases from J, with 23 bases in between. In germline, CDR1 is LGHNA, CDR2 YSLEER. The CDR3 DNA reads TGCGCCAGCAGCCAAGGCTCCGACAGTGGGGGCCGGTCGGGCTACACCTTC. As protein: CASSQGSDSGGRSGYTF.